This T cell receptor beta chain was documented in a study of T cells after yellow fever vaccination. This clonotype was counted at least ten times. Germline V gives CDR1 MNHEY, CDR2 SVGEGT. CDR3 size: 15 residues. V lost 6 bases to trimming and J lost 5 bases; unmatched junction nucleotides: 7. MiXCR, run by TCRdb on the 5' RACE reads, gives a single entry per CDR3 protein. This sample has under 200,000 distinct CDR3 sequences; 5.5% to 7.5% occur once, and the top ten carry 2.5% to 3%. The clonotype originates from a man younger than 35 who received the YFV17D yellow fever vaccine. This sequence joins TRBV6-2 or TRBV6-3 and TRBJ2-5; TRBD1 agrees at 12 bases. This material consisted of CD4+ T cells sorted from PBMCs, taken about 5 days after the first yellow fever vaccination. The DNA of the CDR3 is TGTGCCAGCAGAGGGACAGGGGGCTCCCGGGAGACCCAGTACTTC. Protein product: CASRGTGGSRETQYF.